The 5 T cell receptor beta chains reported below all come from one sample, sequenced in a study of blood T cell repertoires in COVID-19. Generated by immunoSEQ multiplex PCR, the TCRdb table keeps only in-frame clones and is missing some. The table lists 350,000 to 400,000 clones, over 75% of them singletons. Sequencing input: PBMCs or T cells enriched from blood (not recorded which). The receptors were sampled from a man aged 35-49 years in a cohort exposed to, infected with or recovered from COVID-19 (not recorded which).

This chain links TRBV6-5 with TRBJ2-2, with 11 bases aligning to TRBD2. CDR1 and CDR2 from the germline V gene are MNHEY and SVGAGI. The CDR3 spans 16 residues. The trim removed 0 bases at V and 4 bases at J, leaving 1 base unmatched. Here the CDR3 reads CASSYSLAGVTGELFF. In DNA form, the CDR3 reads TGTGCCAGCAGTTACTCACTAGCGGGAGTCACCGGGGAGCTGTTTTTT.

V is TRBV27 and J is TRBJ2-7, with no clear D. CDR3 length equals 13 residues. Germline CDR1 reads MNHEY; CDR2 reads SMNVEV (reference sequence). V lost 5 bases to trimming and J lost 2 bases, with 10 bases between them. The CDR3, as DNA: TGTGCCAGCAGTGCAGACAAGACCTACGAGCAGTACTTC. Encoded protein: CASSADKTYEQYF.

V and J are TRBV28 and TRBJ2-2; the D gene is possibly TRBD2 (5 bases). V lost 3 bases, J lost 7 bases, and 12 bases lay in between. CDR1 and CDR2 from the germline V gene are MDHEN and SYDVKM. The CDR3 covers 14 residues. The CDR3 sequence: CASSFGVHIGELFF. CDR3 bases: TGTGCCAGCAGTTTCGGGGTACACATCGGGGAGCTGTTTTTT.

The J gene is TRBJ2-1, the V gene TRBV27; TRBD2 aligns across 14 bases. V lost 7 bases and J lost 9; bases outside the gene matches: 11. Per the germline V gene, CDR1 is MNHEY and CDR2 is SMNVEV (reference sequence). This CDR3 has 16 residues. The CDR3 DNA reads TGTGCCAGCACCCCTTGGGGGACTAGCGGGAGTGGTGAGCAGTTCTTC. It specifies CASTPWGTSGSGEQFF.

V gene TRBV6-5 combines with J gene TRBJ2-5; D is perhaps TRBD2 (5 bases). The CDR3 length is 13 residues. The germline V gene has CDR1 MNHEY and CDR2 SVGAGI. V was clipped by 8 bases and J by 1 base, with 11 bases between them. CDR3 in amino acids: CASGGRRQETQYF. DNA of the CDR3: TGTGCCAGCGGAGGACGCCGCCAAGAGACCCAGTACTTC.